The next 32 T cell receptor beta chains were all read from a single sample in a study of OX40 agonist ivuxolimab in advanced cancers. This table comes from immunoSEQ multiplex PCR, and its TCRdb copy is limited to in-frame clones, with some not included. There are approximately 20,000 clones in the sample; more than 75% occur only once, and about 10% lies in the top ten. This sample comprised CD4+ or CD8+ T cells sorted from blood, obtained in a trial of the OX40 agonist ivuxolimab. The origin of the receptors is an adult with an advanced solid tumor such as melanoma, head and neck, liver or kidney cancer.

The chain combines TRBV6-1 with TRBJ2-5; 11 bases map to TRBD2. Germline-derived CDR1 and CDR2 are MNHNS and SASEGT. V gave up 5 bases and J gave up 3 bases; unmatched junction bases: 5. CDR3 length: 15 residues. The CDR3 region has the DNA TGTGCCAGCAGTCCTGGGGGACTAGCGGAAGAGACCCAGTACTTC. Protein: CASSPGGLAEETQYF.

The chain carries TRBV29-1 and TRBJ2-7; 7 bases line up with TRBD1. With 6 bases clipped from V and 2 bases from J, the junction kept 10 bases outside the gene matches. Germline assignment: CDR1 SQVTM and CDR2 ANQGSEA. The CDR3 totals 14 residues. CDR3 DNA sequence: TGCAGCGTATCGGGACAGATGATTACCTACGAGCAGTACTTC. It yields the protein CSVSGQMITYEQYF.

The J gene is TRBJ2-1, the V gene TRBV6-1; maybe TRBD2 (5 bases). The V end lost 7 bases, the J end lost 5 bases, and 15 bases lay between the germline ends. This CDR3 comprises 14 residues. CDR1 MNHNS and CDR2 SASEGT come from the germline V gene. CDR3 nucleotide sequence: TGTGCCAGCATAGAACCGGGATTTCACAATGAGCAGTTCTTC. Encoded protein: CASIEPGFHNEQFF.

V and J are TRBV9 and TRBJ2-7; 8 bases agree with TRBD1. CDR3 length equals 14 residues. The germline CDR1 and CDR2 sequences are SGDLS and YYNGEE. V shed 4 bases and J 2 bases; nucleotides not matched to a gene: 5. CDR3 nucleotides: TGTGCCAGCAGCATCGGACAGGGAACCTACGAGCAGTACTTC. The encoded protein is CASSIGQGTYEQYF.

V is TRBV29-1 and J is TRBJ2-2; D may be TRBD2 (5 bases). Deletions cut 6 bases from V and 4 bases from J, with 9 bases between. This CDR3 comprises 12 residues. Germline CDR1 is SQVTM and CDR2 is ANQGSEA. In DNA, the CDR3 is TGCAGCGTGCATGAGGGCACCGGGGAGCTGTTTTTT. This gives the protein CSVHEGTGELFF.

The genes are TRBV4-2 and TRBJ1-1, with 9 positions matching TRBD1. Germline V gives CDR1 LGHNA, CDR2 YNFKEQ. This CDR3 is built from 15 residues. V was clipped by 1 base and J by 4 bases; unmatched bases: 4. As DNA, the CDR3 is TGTGCCAGCAGCCAAGTAACGACAGGGGGCACTGAAGCTTTCTTT. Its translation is CASSQVTTGGTEAFF.

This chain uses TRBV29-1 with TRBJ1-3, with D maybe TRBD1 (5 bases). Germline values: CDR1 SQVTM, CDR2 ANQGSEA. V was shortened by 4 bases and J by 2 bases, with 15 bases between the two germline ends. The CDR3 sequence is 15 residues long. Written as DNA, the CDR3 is TGCAGCGTTGTTTGGGGGGAAGGGCCTGGAAACACCATATATTTT. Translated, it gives CSVVWGEGPGNTIYF.

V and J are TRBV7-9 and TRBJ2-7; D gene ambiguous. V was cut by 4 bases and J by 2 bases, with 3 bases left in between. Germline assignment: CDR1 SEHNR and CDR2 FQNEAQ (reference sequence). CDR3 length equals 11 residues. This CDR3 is CASSSTYEQYF. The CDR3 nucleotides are TGTGCCAGCAGCTCCACCTACGAGCAGTACTTC.

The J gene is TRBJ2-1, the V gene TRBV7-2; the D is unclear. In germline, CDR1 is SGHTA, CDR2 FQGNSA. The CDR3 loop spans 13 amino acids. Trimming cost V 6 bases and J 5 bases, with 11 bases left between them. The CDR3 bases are TGTGCCAGCAGTCCAGGTGGAGACAATGAGCAGTTCTTC. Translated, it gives CASSPGGDNEQFF.

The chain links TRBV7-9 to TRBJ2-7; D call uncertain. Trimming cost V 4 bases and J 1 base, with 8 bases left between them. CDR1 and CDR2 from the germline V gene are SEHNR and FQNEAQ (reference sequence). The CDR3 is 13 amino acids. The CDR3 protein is CASSSDHSYEQYF. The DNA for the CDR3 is TGTGCCAGCAGCTCCGACCATTCCTACGAGCAGTACTTC.

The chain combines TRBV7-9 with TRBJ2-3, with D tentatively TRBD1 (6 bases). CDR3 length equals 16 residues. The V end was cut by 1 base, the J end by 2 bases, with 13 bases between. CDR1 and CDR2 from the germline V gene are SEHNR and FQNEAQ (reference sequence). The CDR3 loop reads CASSLVDSQNTDTQYF. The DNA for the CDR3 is TGTGCCAGCAGCTTAGTGGACAGCCAGAACACAGATACGCAGTATTTT.

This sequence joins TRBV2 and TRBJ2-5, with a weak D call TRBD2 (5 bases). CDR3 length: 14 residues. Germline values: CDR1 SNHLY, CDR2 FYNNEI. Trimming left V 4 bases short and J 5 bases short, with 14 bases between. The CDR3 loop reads CASSVPSRTETQYF. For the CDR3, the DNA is TGTGCCAGCAGTGTTCCTAGCAGGACGGAGACCCAGTACTTC.

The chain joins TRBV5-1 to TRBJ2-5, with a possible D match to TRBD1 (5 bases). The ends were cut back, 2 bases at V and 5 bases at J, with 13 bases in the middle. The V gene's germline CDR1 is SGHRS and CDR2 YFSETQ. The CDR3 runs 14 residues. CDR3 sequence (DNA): TGCGCCAGCAGCTTTAACCAGGGATTGGAGACCCAGTACTTC. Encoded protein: CASSFNQGLETQYF.

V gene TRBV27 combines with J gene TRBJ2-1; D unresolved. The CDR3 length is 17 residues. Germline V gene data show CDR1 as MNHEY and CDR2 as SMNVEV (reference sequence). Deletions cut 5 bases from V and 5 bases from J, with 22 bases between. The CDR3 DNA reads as TGTGCCAGCAGTCCCGAACGGGCCGTACCATCTAACAATGAGCAGTTCTTC. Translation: CASSPERAVPSNNEQFF.

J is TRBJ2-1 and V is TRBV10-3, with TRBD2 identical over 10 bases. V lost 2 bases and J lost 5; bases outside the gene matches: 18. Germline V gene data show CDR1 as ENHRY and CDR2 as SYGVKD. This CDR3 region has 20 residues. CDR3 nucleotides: TGTGCCATCAGTGAGATTGTGAGCGGGGGGGTACGAGAGAATAACAATGAGCAGTTCTTC. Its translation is CAISEIVSGGVRENNNEQFF.

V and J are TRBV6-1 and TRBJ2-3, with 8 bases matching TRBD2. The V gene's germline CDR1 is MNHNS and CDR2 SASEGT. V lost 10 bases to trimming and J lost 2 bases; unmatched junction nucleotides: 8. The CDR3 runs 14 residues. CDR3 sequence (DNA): TGTGCCATCCGGGAGCGGGGGCACACAGATACGCAGTATTTT. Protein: CAIRERGHTDTQYF.

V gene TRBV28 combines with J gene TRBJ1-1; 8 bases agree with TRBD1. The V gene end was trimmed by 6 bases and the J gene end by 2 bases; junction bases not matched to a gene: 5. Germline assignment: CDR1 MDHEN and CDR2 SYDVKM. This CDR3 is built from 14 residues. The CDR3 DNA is TGTGCCAGCAGGCGCAGGGGGCCTAACACTGAAGCTTTCTTT. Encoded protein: CASRRRGPNTEAFF.

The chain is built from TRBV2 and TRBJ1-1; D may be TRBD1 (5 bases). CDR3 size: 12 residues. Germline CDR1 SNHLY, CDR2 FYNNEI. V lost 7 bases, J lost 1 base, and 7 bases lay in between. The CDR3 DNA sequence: TGTGCCAGCACCCAGGGGAACACTGAAGCTTTCTTT. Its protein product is CASTQGNTEAFF.

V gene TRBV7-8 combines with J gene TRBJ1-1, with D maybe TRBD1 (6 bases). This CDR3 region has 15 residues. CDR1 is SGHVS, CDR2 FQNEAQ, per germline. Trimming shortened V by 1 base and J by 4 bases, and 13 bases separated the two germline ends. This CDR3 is CASSLGVGGGTEAFF. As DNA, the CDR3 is TGTGCCAGCAGCTTAGGAGTAGGAGGGGGCACTGAAGCTTTCTTT.

The CDR3 DNA reads TGTCTCATGGGAGGTTCTTACAATGAGCAGTTCTTC. Protein product: CLMGGSYNEQFF. The V call is TRBV7-9, the J call TRBJ2-1; D possibly corresponds to TRBD2 (6 bases). The CDR3 is 12 residues long. The germline V gene has CDR1 SEHNR and CDR2 FQNEAQ (reference sequence).

The CDR3 protein is CASSETAGETQYF. As DNA, the CDR3 is TGTGCCAGCAGTGAAACGGCAGGGGAGACCCAGTACTTC. This sequence joins TRBV6-1 and TRBJ2-5, with a possible D match to TRBD1 (5 bases). The CDR3 length is 13 residues. V lost 2 bases to trimming and J lost 5 bases, with 9 bases between them. Germline CDR1 is MNHNS and CDR2 is SASEGT.

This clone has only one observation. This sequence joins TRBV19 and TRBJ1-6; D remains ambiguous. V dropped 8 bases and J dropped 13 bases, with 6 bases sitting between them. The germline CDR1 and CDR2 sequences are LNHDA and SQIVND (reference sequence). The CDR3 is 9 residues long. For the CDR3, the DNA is TGTGCCAGTGCTTGGCCCCTCCACTTT. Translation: CASAWPLHF.

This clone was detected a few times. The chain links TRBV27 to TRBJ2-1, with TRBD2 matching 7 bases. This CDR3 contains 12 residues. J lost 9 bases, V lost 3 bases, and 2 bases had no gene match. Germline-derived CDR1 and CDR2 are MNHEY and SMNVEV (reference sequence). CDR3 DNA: TGTGCCAGCAGTTTTTCGGGGGGTGAGCAGTTCTTC. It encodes CASSFSGGEQFF.

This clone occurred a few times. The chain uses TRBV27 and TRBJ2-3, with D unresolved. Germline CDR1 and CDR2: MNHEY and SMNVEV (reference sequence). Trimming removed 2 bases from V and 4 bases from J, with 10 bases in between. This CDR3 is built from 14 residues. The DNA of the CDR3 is TGTGCCAGCAGTTTAAACCCCTTCGCAGATACGCAGTATTTT. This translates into CASSLNPFADTQYF.

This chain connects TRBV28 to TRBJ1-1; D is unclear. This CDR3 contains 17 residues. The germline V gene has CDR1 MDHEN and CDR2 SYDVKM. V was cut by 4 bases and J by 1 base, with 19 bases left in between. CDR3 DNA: TGTGCCAGCAGTTCCTTAGACGGGTTTCCTTCGAACACTGAAGCTTTCTTT. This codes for CASSSLDGFPSNTEAFF. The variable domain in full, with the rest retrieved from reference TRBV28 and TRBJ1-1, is DVKVTQSSRYLVKRTGEKVFLECVQDMDHENMFWYRQDPGLGLRLIYFSYDVKMKEKGDIPEGYSVSREKKERFSLILESASTNQTSMYLCASSSLDGFPSNTEAFFGQGTRLTVV.

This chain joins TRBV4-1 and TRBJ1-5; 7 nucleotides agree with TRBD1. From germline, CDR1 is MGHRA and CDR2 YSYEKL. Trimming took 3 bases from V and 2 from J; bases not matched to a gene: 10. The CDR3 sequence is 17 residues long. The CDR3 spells CASSQYTGAWGNQPQHF. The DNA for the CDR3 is TGCGCCAGCAGCCAGTATACAGGGGCTTGGGGCAATCAGCCCCAGCATTTT.

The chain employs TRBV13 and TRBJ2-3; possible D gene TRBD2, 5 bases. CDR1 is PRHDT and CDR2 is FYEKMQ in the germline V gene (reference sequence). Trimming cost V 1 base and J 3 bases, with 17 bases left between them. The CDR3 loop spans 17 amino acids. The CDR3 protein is CASSLEREVGRTDTQYF. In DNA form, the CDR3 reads TGTGCCAGCAGCTTAGAGAGGGAAGTCGGAAGGACAGATACGCAGTATTTT.

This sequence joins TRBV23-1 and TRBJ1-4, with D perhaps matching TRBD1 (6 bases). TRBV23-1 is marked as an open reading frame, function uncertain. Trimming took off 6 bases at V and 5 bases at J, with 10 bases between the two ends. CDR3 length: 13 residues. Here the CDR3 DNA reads TGCGCCAGCAGGAGGACAGCGAATGAAAAACTGTTTTTT. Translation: CASRRTANEKLFF.

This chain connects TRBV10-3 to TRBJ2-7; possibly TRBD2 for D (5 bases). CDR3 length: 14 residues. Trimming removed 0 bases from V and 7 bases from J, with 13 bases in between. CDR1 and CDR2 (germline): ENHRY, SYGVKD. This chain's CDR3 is CAISESAHPGEQYF. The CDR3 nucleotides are TGTGCCATCAGTGAGTCTGCCCATCCGGGGGAGCAGTACTTC.

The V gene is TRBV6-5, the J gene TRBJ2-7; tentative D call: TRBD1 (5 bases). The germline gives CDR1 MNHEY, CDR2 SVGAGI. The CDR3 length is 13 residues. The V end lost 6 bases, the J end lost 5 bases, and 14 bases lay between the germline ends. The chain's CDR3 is CASSLMWGDEQYF. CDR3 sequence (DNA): TGTGCCAGCAGCCTCATGTGGGGCGACGAGCAGTACTTC.

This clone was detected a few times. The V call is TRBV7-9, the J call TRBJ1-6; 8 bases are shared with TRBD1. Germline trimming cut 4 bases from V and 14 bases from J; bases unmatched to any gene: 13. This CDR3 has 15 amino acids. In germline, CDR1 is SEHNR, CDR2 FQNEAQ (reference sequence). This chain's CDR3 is CASSSLDRELLTLHF. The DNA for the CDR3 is TGTGCCAGCAGCTCTCTGGACAGGGAACTATTGACCCTCCACTTT.

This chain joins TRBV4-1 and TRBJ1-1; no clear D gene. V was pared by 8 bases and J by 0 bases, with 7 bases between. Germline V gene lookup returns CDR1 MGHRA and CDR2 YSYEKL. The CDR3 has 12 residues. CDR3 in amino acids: CASGTMNTEAFF. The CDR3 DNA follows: TGCGCCAGCGGCACCATGAACACTGAAGCTTTCTTT.